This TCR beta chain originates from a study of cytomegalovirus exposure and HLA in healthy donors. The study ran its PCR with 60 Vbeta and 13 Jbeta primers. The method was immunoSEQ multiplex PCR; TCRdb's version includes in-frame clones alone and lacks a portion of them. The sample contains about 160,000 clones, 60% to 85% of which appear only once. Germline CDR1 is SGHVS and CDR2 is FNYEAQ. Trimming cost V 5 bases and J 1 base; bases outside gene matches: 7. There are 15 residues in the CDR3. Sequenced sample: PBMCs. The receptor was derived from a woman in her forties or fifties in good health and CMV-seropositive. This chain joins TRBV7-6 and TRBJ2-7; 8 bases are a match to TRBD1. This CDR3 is CASSLFRGQSYEQYF. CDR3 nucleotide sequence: TGTGCCAGCAGCCTCTTCAGGGGGCAATCCTACGAGCAGTACTTC.